A selection of T cell receptor beta chains follows, all from one sample in a study of T cells in Graves' hyperthyroidism and ophthalmopathy. TCRdb ran MiXCR on the multiplex PCR reads and lists one entry per CDR3 protein. The data contain around 620,000 distinct CDR3 sequences, about half of them seen just once; the ten biggest clones take up 15% to 20%. Sequencing was performed on peripheral blood or thyroid tissue (not recorded which). The receptors derive from an adult woman with Graves' disease, either hyperthyroidism or ophthalmopathy (not recorded which). The CDR3 runs from the conserved cysteine through the conserved F or W. The order of the fields is V gene, clone size, J gene, D gene, CDR3 DNA, CDR3 protein. The D gene is left open where the match is weak. Size tells how often a clone was seen (once, few, many) or the class of an expanded clone, and some rows leave it out.

TRBV11-2	many	TRBJ2-7	.	TGTGCCAGCAGCTTAGTGGCCAGGGCCATCGACGAGCAGTACTTC	CASSLVARAIDEQYF
TRBV7-2	few	TRBJ2-5	TRBD2	TGTGCCAGCAGCTTAGCCCTAGCGGGAGGGCCGAAGACCCAGTACTTC	CASSLALAGGPKTQYF
TRBV6-5	.	TRBJ2-5	TRBD2	TGTGCCAGCAGTTACTCAGTCCTAGCGGGCTCCCAAGAGGCCCAGTACTTC	CASSYSVLAGSQEAQYF
TRBV12-3/TRBV12-4	.	TRBJ1-2	.	TGTGCCAGCAGTTTACCCACATACGACTATGGCTACACCTTC	CASSLPTYDYGYTF
TRBV12-3/TRBV12-4	many	TRBJ2-7	.	TGTGCCAGCAGCCCCCTTGGCGGGAACGTCCACGAGCAGTACTTC	CASSPLGGNVHEQYF
TRBV7-9	many	TRBJ1-5	.	TGTACCAGCAGCGATACAGGGAATCAGCCCCAGCATTTT	CTSSDTGNQPQHF
TRBV10-3	many	TRBJ2-5	.	TGTGCCATCACTCGGGACATTCAAGAGACCCAGTACTTC	CAITRDIQETQYF
TRBV9	once	TRBJ1-6	.	TGTGCCAGCAGCGTATCACCCCTCCACTTT	CASSVSPLHF
TRBV2	.	TRBJ1-5	.	TGTGCCAGCAGTCAAGAGAGCAATCAGCCCCAGCATTTT	CASSQESNQPQHF
TRBV20-1	many	TRBJ2-7	TRBD2	TGCAGTGCTAGAGGGGTAGCTAGCGGGATCTACGAGCAGTACTTC	CSARGVASGIYEQYF
TRBV10-3	many	TRBJ1-6	TRBD1	TGTGCCATCAATGCGGGACAGACAAATTCACCCCTCCACTTT	CAINAGQTNSPLHF
TRBV6-5	many	TRBJ2-7	TRBD2	TGTGCCAGCAGTTACTCTGGGGAGGGGTACGAGCAGTACTTC	CASSYSGEGYEQYF
TRBV7-9	.	TRBJ1-2	.	TGTGCCATACAGAAGAACTATGGCTACACCTTC	CAIQKNYGYTF
TRBV7-3	many	TRBJ2-5	.	TGTGCCAGCAGCTTTAGTCCTGGAGAGACCCAGTACTTC	CASSFSPGETQYF
TRBV2	.	TRBJ2-7	.	TGTGCCAGCAATCTAGCGTCTGACTCCTACGAGCAGTACTTC	CASNLASDSYEQYF
TRBV2	many	TRBJ2-7	.	TGTGCCAGCAGTGATAACAGAGACGAGCAGTACTTC	CASSDNRDEQYF
TRBV6-1	many	TRBJ1-5	.	TGTGCCAGCAGTGAGGGAAGCCAGCCCCAGCATTTT	CASSEGSQPQHF
TRBV30	many	TRBJ1-5	.	TGTGCCATGGCGCTGACTTATAGCAATCAGCCCCAGCATTTT	CAMALTYSNQPQHF
TRBV7-9	.	TRBJ2-7	.	TGTGCCAGCAGCTACACCGGACGGCCCTACGAGCAGTACTTC	CASSYTGRPYEQYF
TRBV20-1	many	TRBJ1-1	.	TGCAGTGCAACCCCGGGGGTGAACACTGAAGCTTTCTTT	CSATPGVNTEAFF
TRBV24-1	.	TRBJ2-7	TRBD1	TGTGCCACCAGTGAAAGGACAGGCTACGAGCAGTACTTC	CATSERTGYEQYF
TRBV7-6	.	TRBJ1-1	.	TGTGCCAGCAGCTTCGTGGGTGGGGATACGAACACTGAAGCTTTCTTT	CASSFVGGDTNTEAFF
TRBV7-9	many	TRBJ2-7	.	TGTGCCAGCAGCTCCGGACAGGTCGGACTATTGGGGGAGCAGTACTTC	CASSSGQVGLLGEQYF
TRBV7-9	once	TRBJ1-3	.	TGTGCCAGCAGCTCCTACAATGGATATTTT	CASSSYNGYF
TRBV15	.	TRBJ2-7	.	TGTGCCACCAGCTCCATAGGCAACGAGCAGTACTTC	CATSSIGNEQYF
TRBV4-2	many	TRBJ1-3	.	TGTGCCAGCAGCCAAGGTCCCCGGGGAAACACCATATATTTT	CASSQGPRGNTIYF
TRBV9	.	TRBJ1-6	.	TGTGCCAGCAGCGGATCCCGGGACGGGTATTCACCCCTCCACTTT	CASSGSRDGYSPLHF
TRBV10-3	few	TRBJ2-7	TRBD1	TGTGCCATCAGTGAGGTCACTGAAGATACAGGGGTCTACGAGCAGTACTTC	CAISEVTEDTGVYEQYF
TRBV6-2/TRBV6-3	many	TRBJ1-1	.	TGTGCCAGCAGTTACTCGACGACCCCCGGAGCTTTCTTT	CASSYSTTPGAFF
TRBV24-1	.	TRBJ2-1	.	TGTGCCGCAGGGGACTGGGACGATGAGCAGTTCTTC	CAAGDWDDEQFF
TRBV2	many	TRBJ1-2	TRBD1	TGTGCCAGCACCCGACTGGGACCCGGGACAGGGGGTGGCTACACCTTC	CASTRLGPGTGGGYTF
TRBV7-3	few	TRBJ2-1	.	TGTGCCAGCAGCTTAATGTACAATGAGCAGTTCTTC	CASSLMYNEQFF
TRBV5-1	.	TRBJ2-2	.	TGCGCCAGCAGCTTGGATCCGGGACCCGGGGAGCTGTTTTTT	CASSLDPGPGELFF
TRBV30	few	TRBJ1-2	.	TGTGCCTGGAGTTACCTTGGAGGGAGTAACTATGGCTACACCTTC	CAWSYLGGSNYGYTF
TRBV19	many	TRBJ2-7	.	TGTGCCAGTAGGAGTTTTATCCTTACGGGGGAGCAGTACTTC	CASRSFILTGEQYF
TRBV7-9	many	TRBJ2-2	.	TGCGCCAGCAGCTCCGGGGAGCTGTTTTTT	CASSSGELFF
TRBV5-4	many	TRBJ1-2	.	TGTGCCAGCAGCTTGTCACGGGGGTCCCAGTTTAACTATGGCTACACCTTC	CASSLSRGSQFNYGYTF
TRBV27	.	TRBJ2-7	.	TGTGCCAGCAGTTTATCGCCAGGGCTGTACGAGCAGTACTTC	CASSLSPGLYEQYF
TRBV29-1	.	TRBJ2-7	.	TGCAGCGTTGAATTGCGGAGGGGGTACGAGCGGTACTTC	CSVELRRGYERYF
TRBV20-1	many	TRBJ1-5	.	TGCAGTGCTAGTCAGGGTGGGAGCAGCAATCAGCCCCAGCATTTT	CSASQGGSSNQPQHF
TRBV7-8	many	TRBJ1-2	.	TGTGCCAGCAGCTTGGGAACCTCTAACTATGGCTACACCTTC	CASSLGTSNYGYTF
TRBV24-1	many	TRBJ1-4	.	TGTGCCACCAGTGGGAATATTAATGAAAAACTGTTTTTT	CATSGNINEKLFF
TRBV28	.	TRBJ1-1	.	TGTGCCAGCAGTATAGACAATGGGAACACTGAAGCTTTCTTT	CASSIDNGNTEAFF
TRBV28	.	TRBJ2-7	.	TGTGCCAGCAGGTCGGGGACCCCAACCTACGAGCAGTACTTC	CASRSGTPTYEQYF
TRBV19	many	TRBJ1-5	.	TGTGCCAGTATTCGAGGCTGGACGGACAATCAGCCCCAGCATTTT	CASIRGWTDNQPQHF
TRBV20-1	many	TRBJ2-3	.	TGCAGTGCTAGAGCGTGGTCCAGCACAGATACGCAGTATTTT	CSARAWSSTDTQYF
TRBV9	.	TRBJ1-2	TRBD1	TGTGCTTCCGGACAGGGGACAACTATAGGCTACACCTTC	CASGQGTTIGYTF
TRBV2	many	TRBJ1-6	.	TGTGCCAGTTTAAGCTCCTATAATTCACCCCTCCACTTT	CASLSSYNSPLHF
TRBV27	.	TRBJ1-6	.	TGTGCCAGCAGTTCGTTGGGGCTCCACTTT	CASSSLGLHF